The 31 T cell receptor beta chains given below trace back to one sample, sequenced in a study of T cell changes during pregnancy in multiple sclerosis. Profiled with immunoSEQ multiplex PCR; TCRdb holds only in-frame clones, not every one. The repertoire holds 45,000 to 55,000 clones, with 80% to 95% as singletons. Specimen: CD4+ T cells from peripheral blood mononuclear cells, collected in the second trimester of pregnancy. The source of these receptors is a female donor in good health, enrolled as a control in a pregnancy study.

The chain employs TRBV14 and TRBJ1-3, with a weak D call TRBD1 (5 bases). With 4 bases removed from V and 0 bases from J, the gap between germline ends came to 7 bases. This CDR3 is 14 amino acids long. Germline assignment: CDR1 SGHDN and CDR2 FVKESK. CDR3 coding DNA: TGTGCCAGCAGCCGACAGAGCTCTGGAAACACCATATATTTT. Translated: CASSRQSSGNTIYF.

The V gene is TRBV12-5, the J gene TRBJ1-1; D not certain. Germline lookup yields CDR1 LGHNT and CDR2 FRNRAP. The CDR3 totals 15 residues. Trimming removed 1 base from V and 5 bases from J, with 14 bases in between. CDR3 amino acids: CASGLARSDGTEAFF. The CDR3 nucleotides read TGTGCTAGTGGTTTGGCCCGCAGCGATGGGACTGAAGCTTTCTTT.

This clone appeared a few times. The J gene is TRBJ1-1, the V gene TRBV5-1; D gene ambiguous. Germline CDR1 and CDR2: SGHRS and YFSETQ. This CDR3 has 15 residues. Between the trimmed V and J ends, which lost 1 base and 0 bases, there was a span of 10 bases. The chain's CDR3 is CASSLSGFMNTEAFF. For the CDR3, the DNA is TGCGCCAGCAGCTTGAGCGGATTCATGAACACTGAAGCTTTCTTT.

The CDR3 sequence: CASSEGTVTYEQYF. The CDR3 DNA follows: TGTGCCAGCAGCGAAGGGACAGTGACCTACGAGCAGTACTTC. The J gene is TRBJ2-7, the V gene TRBV9; TRBD1 matches 7 bases. CDR3 size: 14 residues. The trim removed 3 bases at V and 2 bases at J, leaving 5 bases unmatched. Germline V gives CDR1 SGDLS, CDR2 YYNGEE.

In this sample, this clone turned up once. This rearrangement joins TRBV6-1 to TRBJ2-7; weak D call: TRBD1 (6 bases). The CDR3 loop spans 13 amino acids. V was trimmed by 2 bases and J by 4 bases, leaving 9 bases between them. Germline CDR1 and CDR2: MNHNS and SASEGT. This CDR3 is CASSERDNYEQYF. The CDR3 DNA reads TGTGCCAGCAGTGAACGGGACAATTACGAGCAGTACTTC.

V and J are TRBV6-5 and TRBJ2-7, with 7 bases lining up with TRBD1. There are 15 residues in the CDR3. Germline CDR1 reads MNHEY; CDR2 reads SVGAGI. With 0 bases clipped from V and 2 bases from J, the junction kept 4 bases outside the gene matches. CDR3 amino acids: CASSYSGQSPYEQYF. CDR3 sequence (DNA): TGTGCCAGCAGTTACTCGGGACAGAGTCCCTACGAGCAGTACTTC.

The chain recombines TRBV28 with TRBJ1-1; 9 bases map to TRBD1. Germline CDR1 reads MDHEN; CDR2 reads SYDVKM. The CDR3 consists of 14 residues. The J segment lost 2 bases and the V segment lost 7 bases, leaving 5 bases of the junction unmatched. The CDR3 loop is CASTRQGGNTEAFF. CDR3 DNA: TGTGCCAGCACCAGACAGGGGGGAAACACTGAAGCTTTCTTT. Full variable domain (outside the CDR3, taken from reference TRBV28 and TRBJ1-1): DVKVTQSSRYLVKRTGEKVFLECVQDMDHENMFWYRQDPGLGLRLIYFSYDVKMKEKGDIPEGYSVSREKKERFSLILESASTNQTSMYLCASTRQGGNTEAFFGQGTRLTVV.

This sequence joins TRBV5-1 and TRBJ2-5; D possibly corresponds to TRBD1 (6 bases). Germline-derived CDR1 and CDR2 are SGHRS and YFSETQ. The CDR3 sequence is 14 residues long. With 1 base removed from V and 2 bases from J, the gap between germline ends came to 9 bases. The CDR3 DNA reads TGCGCCAGCAGCTTGTGGACAGAACAAGAGACCCAGTACTTC. It specifies CASSLWTEQETQYF. Full variable domain (rest looked up from reference TRBV5-1 and TRBJ2-5): KAGVTQTPRYLIKTRGQQVTLSCSPISGHRSVSWYQQTPGQGLQFLFEYFSETQRNKGNFPGRFSGRQFSNSRSEMNVSTLELGDSALYLCASSLWTEQETQYFGPGTRLLVL.

The chain carries TRBV19 and TRBJ1-3, with 8 bases that match TRBD1. Germline trimming cut 6 bases from V and 4 bases from J; bases unmatched to any gene: 5. Germline values: CDR1 LNHDA, CDR2 SQIVND (reference sequence). The CDR3 covers 14 residues. CDR3 region: CASSSDRVGNTIYF. Here the CDR3 DNA reads TGTGCCAGTAGCTCGGACAGGGTCGGAAACACCATATATTTT.

This chain uses TRBV11-3 with TRBJ2-1; D is uncertain. CDR1 is SGHNT, CDR2 YENEEA, per germline. V dropped 5 bases and J dropped 2 bases, with 10 bases sitting between them. The CDR3 is 14 residues long. The chain's CDR3 is CASSPLSAYNEQFF. In nucleotides, the CDR3 is TGTGCCAGCAGCCCTCTGTCGGCCTACAATGAGCAGTTCTTC.

The chain joins TRBV29-1 to TRBJ1-1; TRBD1 might be the D (5 bases). The CDR3 is 13 residues long. Germline CDR1 reads SQVTM; CDR2 reads ANQGSEA. Trimming cost V 7 bases and J 1 base, with 13 bases left between them. CDR3 nucleotide sequence: TGCAGCGGGGTGGGGGGGACGAACACTGAAGCTTTCTTT. Translating gives CSGVGGTNTEAFF.

The chain couples TRBV21-1 to TRBJ1-1. TRBV21-1 is a pseudogene. The CDR3 loop spans 11 amino acids. The CDR3, as DNA: TGTGCCAGCAGCAAATATCCTGAAGCTTTCTTT. Amino acids: CASSKYPEAFF.

The chain has TRBV4-3 and TRBJ1-1, with D possibly matching TRBD1 (6 bases). V lost 1 base, J lost 3 bases, and 15 bases lay in between. Germline V lookup: CDR1 LGHNA, CDR2 YSLEER. The CDR3 runs to 16 residues. In nucleotides, the CDR3 is TGCGCCAGCAGCCAAGGGGAGGGGGGCCCGGACACTGAAGCTTTCTTT. Translating it yields CASSQGEGGPDTEAFF.

The V gene is TRBV18, the J gene TRBJ1-4; 8 nucleotides line up with TRBD1. This CDR3 has 14 amino acids. Germline-derived CDR1 and CDR2 are KGHSH and LQKENI. Germline trimming cut 6 bases from V and 7 bases from J; bases unmatched to any gene: 7. CDR3 sequence: CASSRDRKGEKLFF. The CDR3 region has the DNA TGTGCCAGCTCTCGGGACAGGAAGGGTGAAAAACTGTTTTTT.

The chain employs TRBV19 and TRBJ2-2, with D perhaps TRBD1 (5 bases). CDR1 and CDR2 from the germline V gene are LNHDA and SQIVND (reference sequence). The CDR3 has 14 amino acids. The ends were cut back, 5 bases at V and 2 bases at J, with 9 bases in the middle. The CDR3 DNA follows: TGTGCCAGTAGTGGGGCTTTCAACACCGGGGAGCTGTTTTTT. Translation gives CASSGAFNTGELFF. Together with reference TRBV19 and TRBJ2-2, the CDR3 gives the full variable domain: DGGITQSPKYLFRKEGQNVTLSCEQNLNHDAMYWYRQDPGQGLRLIYYSQIVNDFQKGDIAEGYSVSREKKESFPLTVTSAQKNPTAFYLCASSGAFNTGELFFGEGSRLTVL.

The V gene is TRBV30, the J gene TRBJ2-5; 8 nucleotides line up with TRBD1. CDR1 GTSNPN and CDR2 SVGIG come from the germline V gene (reference sequence). CDR3 length: 13 amino acids. V lost 3 bases to trimming and J lost 6 bases; unmatched junction nucleotides: 6. DNA for the CDR3: TGTGCCTGGAGCCAGGGGGCGCGAAAGACCCAGTACTTC. Amino acid sequence: CAWSQGARKTQYF.

This sequence joins TRBV14 and TRBJ2-7, with TRBD1 as a possible D gene (5 bases). The germline V gene has CDR1 SGHDN and CDR2 FVKESK. The V end lost 4 bases, the J end lost 1 base, and 11 bases lay between the germline ends. This CDR3 spans 14 amino acids. The CDR3 here is CASSPRQPSYEQYF. DNA for the CDR3: TGTGCCAGCAGCCCGCGACAGCCTTCCTACGAGCAGTACTTC.

The rearrangement uses TRBV10-3 and TRBJ2-7, with D possibly being TRBD1 (6 bases). Germline CDR1 reads ENHRY; CDR2 reads SYGVKD. Trimming stripped 7 bases from V and 5 bases from J, with 12 bases between. The length of the CDR3 is 12 residues. CDR3: CAITDSFDEQYF. The CDR3 nucleotides read TGTGCCATCACGGACAGCTTCGACGAGCAGTACTTC.

The chain couples TRBV5-1 to TRBJ1-2; D is perhaps TRBD1 (5 bases). Trimming took 0 bases from V and 7 from J, leaving 13 bases between them. This CDR3 has 14 amino acids. CDR1 and CDR2 (germline): SGHRS, YFSETQ. The CDR3 loop is CASSLEARQGGYTF. The CDR3 bases are TGCGCCAGCAGCTTGGAGGCCAGGCAGGGTGGCTACACCTTC.

The chain uses TRBV4-1 and TRBJ2-7; D possibly corresponds to TRBD2 (7 bases). The CDR3 is made up of 15 amino acids. Germline CDR1 is MGHRA and CDR2 is YSYEKL. The V gene lost 4 bases and the J gene lost 2 bases, with 15 bases spanning the gap. The DNA of the CDR3 is TGCGCCAGCAGCCTAGAGGGGGGAGGGACCTACGAGCAGTACTTC. Its protein product is CASSLEGGGTYEQYF.

This sequence joins TRBV5-5 and TRBJ1-5, with D possibly TRBD1 on 6 matching bases. This CDR3 comprises 15 residues. V lost 4 bases to trimming and J lost 2 bases, with 13 bases between them. Looked up from germline, CDR1 is SGHKS and CDR2 is YYEKEE (reference sequence). Here the CDR3 reads CASSARGGGNQPQHF. CDR3 bases: TGTGCCAGCAGCGCGAGAGGGGGTGGCAATCAGCCCCAGCATTTT.

This chain uses TRBV2 with TRBJ2-5; a possible D gene is TRBD1 (7 bases). This CDR3 is built from 16 residues. CDR1 is SNHLY and CDR2 is FYNNEI in the germline V gene. Trimming stripped 4 bases from V and 1 base from J, with 16 bases between. Here the CDR3 reads CASSADREAPQETQYF. CDR3 DNA sequence: TGTGCCAGCAGTGCCGACAGGGAGGCTCCCCAAGAGACCCAGTACTTC.

The chain has TRBV11-2 and TRBJ1-4, with 7 bases that match TRBD1. The CDR3 is 14 amino acids. CDR1 is SGHAT and CDR2 is FQNNGV in the germline V gene. After removal of 7 bases from V and 4 bases from J, the junction contained 6 bases not matched to a gene. DNA of the CDR3: TGTGCCAGCACCCTGACAGGGCGTAATGAAAAACTGTTTTTT. It translates to CASTLTGRNEKLFF.

This chain connects TRBV19 to TRBJ2-3; D is uncertain. The CDR3 contains 15 residues. CDR1 and CDR2 (germline): LNHDA, SQIVND (reference sequence). Trimming took off 0 bases at V and 0 bases at J, with 7 bases between the two ends. The CDR3 loop reads CASSIDETSTDTQYF. The CDR3 nucleotides are TGTGCCAGTAGTATAGATGAGACTAGCACAGATACGCAGTATTTT.

This chain joins TRBV9 and TRBJ1-2; 10 nucleotides match TRBD1. The CDR3 contains 15 residues. V trimming: 0 bases; J trimming: 9 bases; junction bases outside the gene matches: 8. Germline assignment: CDR1 SGDLS and CDR2 YYNGEE. CDR3 sequence: CASSVGGGQGPSYTF. The CDR3 DNA sequence: TGTGCCAGCAGCGTAGGGGGGGGACAGGGGCCTAGCTACACCTTC.

The chain links TRBV5-1 to TRBJ1-1; D remains ambiguous. Trimming removed 4 bases at V and 11 bases at J, with 18 bases between. CDR1 and CDR2 (germline): SGHRS, YFSETQ. This CDR3 spans 13 amino acids. CDR3 sequence reads: CASSPTHNPEAFF. The CDR3, as DNA: TGCGCCAGCAGCCCGACGCATAACCCGGAGGCTTTCTTT.

The rearrangement uses TRBV19 and TRBJ2-5, with 8 nucleotides matching TRBD1. V shed 5 bases, J shed 2 bases, and the junction held 7 bases outside the gene matches. This CDR3 comprises 15 residues. The germline V gene has CDR1 LNHDA and CDR2 SQIVND (reference sequence). The CDR3 region is CASSHRGVRQETQYF. CDR3 coding DNA: TGTGCCAGTAGTCACAGGGGGGTGCGTCAAGAGACCCAGTACTTC.

The V call is TRBV6-1, the J call TRBJ1-1; D remains unclear. The CDR3 spans 15 residues. V gave up 0 bases and J gave up 4 bases, with 12 bases separating them. Germline V CDR1 and CDR2: MNHNS, SASEGT. Here the CDR3 DNA reads TGTGCCAGCAGTGAAGCGGCCGCAGGAGGCACTGAAGCTTTCTTT. Translated, it gives CASSEAAAGGTEAFF.

V is TRBV2 and J is TRBJ1-5, with a weak D call TRBD1 (6 bases). V lost 6 bases, J lost 4 bases, and 19 bases lay in between. The CDR3 contains 16 residues. CDR1 and CDR2 (germline): SNHLY, FYNNEI. The CDR3 is CASRVGTNVPNQPQHF. The CDR3 bases are TGTGCCAGCAGGGTCGGGACAAACGTGCCAAATCAGCCCCAGCATTTT.

The chain has TRBV5-1 and TRBJ2-7, with a weak D call TRBD2 (5 bases). The CDR3 contains 15 residues. In germline, CDR1 is SGHRS, CDR2 YFSETQ. V was clipped by 3 bases and J by 0 bases, with 13 bases between them. The CDR3 DNA reads as TGCGCCAGCAGCTCGGGATCGGGCCTCTCCTACGAGCAGTACTTC. Its translation is CASSSGSGLSYEQYF.

The rearrangement links TRBV12-5 to TRBJ1-1; the match to TRBD1 covers 9 bases. After removal of 2 bases from V and 1 base from J, the junction contained 8 bases not matched to a gene. Per germline, CDR1 LGHNT and CDR2 FRNRAP. This CDR3 comprises 17 residues. CDR3 sequence (DNA): TGTGCTAGTGGTTTGTTCGCACAGGGGGCGAAGAACACTGAAGCTTTCTTT. Its translation is CASGLFAQGAKNTEAFF.